A selection of T cell receptor beta chains follows, all from one sample in a study of blood T cell repertoires in COVID-19. The data were produced by immunoSEQ multiplex PCR, yet TCRdb's version contains in-frame clones alone and is incomplete. The sample includes 100,000 to 150,000 clones, 75% to 90% of them seen just once. The sequenced material came from peripheral blood. The receptors come from a man between 65 and 85 years old with acute or convalescent COVID-19. CDR3s leave out the opening cysteine and the closing phenylalanine or tryptophan. Size tells how often a clone was seen (once, few, many) or the class of an expanded clone, and some rows leave it out.

v_call clone_size cdr3_aa
TRBV19 - ASSIGQGAYEQY
TRBV10-3 - AISDREKAEAF
TRBV6-5 - ASSKGPNTEAF
TRBV10-3 - AISDTERGNNEQF
TRBV5-1 few ASSAGQGPDTQY
TRBV27 - ASSERVGTEAF
TRBV2 once ASSPGLAGPPEETQY
TRBV2 - ASSEQAGVQY
TRBV18 - ASSPPYNSGNTIY
TRBV6-1 few ASSDGRERAPLH
TRBV11-2 - ASSSLSDNSPLH
TRBV3-1/TRBV3-2 - ASSQGARGNYGYT
TRBV20-1 - SASARDKPWDTQY
TRBV4-1 few ASSQGQLQETQY
TRBV7-9 few ASSLDSVNTGELF
TRBV18 - ASSPPRGQGSYEQY
TRBV6-1 - ASSEEGTGIYNEQF
TRBV19 - ASSPLVGSPRRAEAF
TRBV28 - ASSLSGGTDTQY
TRBV29-1 - SAAPGQGYNEQF
TRBV15 - ATSRDRRDSLYGYT
TRBV18 - ASSPRGTGELF
TRBV19 - ASSPRAGGPHNEQF
TRBV5-1 - ASSGLASTDTQY
TRBV2 - ASSESGDKPQH
TRBV18 - ASSRGEAYNEQF
TRBV9 few ASSAGWNTDTQY
TRBV7-9 - ASSPEWDRGSGYT
TRBV24-1 - ATSDPGTGANEQF
TRBV14 - ASSHGLPPGQGVQPQH
TRBV6-1 - ASSEEAGAGGFETQY
TRBV5-6 - ASSWDQGRTGELF
TRBV18 - ASSLSPGGTEAF
TRBV7-8 once ASSLAGPAETQY
TRBV23-1 once ASSQSRTGGCEQY
TRBV30 - AWSYMNSPLH
TRBV6-5 - ASSSRTGLAF
TRBV6-1 - ASSEGSSYDEQY
TRBV19 few ATKDRLSGNTIY
TRBV5-1 - ASSLEGAPSNTEAF
TRBV7-2 once ASSSSGGGYNEQF
TRBV7-9 - ASSLANRDRRYYGYT
TRBV27 few ASRTGDDTGELF
TRBV5-1 - ASSLAGSEQY
TRBV5-4 - ASSLVGSKDGYT
TRBV3-1/TRBV3-2 - ASSRDPREVEQF
TRBV19 - ASSAMTRLADYNEQF
TRBV19 - ASSMEGLWRETQY
TRBV7-9 - ASSLTLGVADTQY
TRBV2 - ASSAYQDFPGNTIY
TRBV18 - ASSDSGNQPQH
TRBV5-1 - ASSFSVGYEQY
TRBV2 - ASSVLGLGEQF
TRBV7-4 - ASSLNTGVSSSGNTIY
TRBV19 - ASSIGGGDSSYEQY
TRBV6-6 - ASRKTGSGNTIY
TRBV4-1 many ASSQRGNTGTTNEKLF